This T cell receptor beta chain appears in the sequencing data of a study of regulatory T cells in long-lasting Graves disease. Looking at the study overall: The study counted Graves' disease as persistent given over 5 years of antithyroid drugs and positive TSH receptor antibodies. Notes on the study in general: Persistent patients shared more public clonotypes (around 3,000) than new patients (966). TCR diversity was lower in persistent than newly diagnosed Graves' disease.

The time point was: persistent/refractory GD, antithyroid drugs over 5 years with positive TRAb. The TCR library used RNA extracted from PBMCs. Diagnosing Graves' disease relied on the American Thyroid Association guidelines. HTBI primers from iRepertoire and Arm-PCR of CDR3 regions yielded the TCR beta libraries. TCRdb re-derived calls from the multiplex PCR reads in MiXCR, one entry per CDR3 protein. The table lists some 300,000 distinct CDR3 sequences, 22% of them singletons. Notes on this clonotype: Its antigen is undetermined.

Sequencing used peripheral blood mononuclear cells (PBMCs), obtained when the disease was refractory, from a patient treated with antithyroid drugs. The TCR was taken from a female donor with Graves disease.

CDR3 loop: CASSQDWDIPYEQYF. CDR3 sequence (DNA): TGCGCCAGCAGCCAAGATTGGGACATACCCTACGAGCAGTACTTC. The rearrangement links TRBV4-3 to TRBJ2-7, with a weak D call TRBD1 (6 bases). V was shortened by 0 bases and J by 2 bases, with 11 bases between the two germline ends. CDR3 length: 15 residues. Germline loops: CDR1 LGHNA, CDR2 YSLEER.